The source of this T cell receptor beta chain is a study of blood T cell repertoires in COVID-19. At the level of the study: Samples came from the United States, Italy and Spain, spanning acute and convalescent COVID-19. PBMCs, B-cell-depleted T cells, or T cells provided the cDNA or gDNA that made up the material.

As handled by the study authors: From reference gene primer amplification, estimates of nucleated cell counts were derived. Sequencing used immunoSEQ multiplex PCR; TCRdb keeps in-frame clones, though not all of them. V, J and clone size reflect that table, while D and trimming were determined from the DNA. This sample has more than 85,000 clones; approximately 80% occur once, and the top ten carry roughly 6.5%. With 6 bases clipped from V and 5 bases from J, the junction kept 13 bases outside the gene matches. Germline CDR1 is KGHSH and CDR2 is LQKENI. This CDR3 is built from 16 residues. The receptor's source is a woman in her forties or fifties with acute or convalescent COVID-19. This sequence joins TRBV18 and TRBJ1-1; TRBD1 aligns across 9 bases. The sample comprised peripheral blood. DNA for the CDR3: TGTGCCAGCTCTCCAAGGGACAGGGTAAGAGGGACTGAAGCTTTCTTT. Protein sequence: CASSPRDRVRGTEAFF.